This T cell receptor beta chain came from a study of sequential checkpoint blockade in melanoma. In the study overall: Maintenance nivolumab came after either treatment sequence.

TCRdb's copy holds only in-frame clones and misses some; the assay was immunoSEQ multiplex PCR. The top ten hold around 12% of the sample, which has fewer than 40,000 clones, approximately 91% seen once. The CDR3 is made up of 13 amino acids. Germline V gives CDR1 LGHNA, CDR2 YSLEER. V lost 0 bases to trimming and J lost 5 bases, with 7 bases between them. Treatment described: randomized to nivolumab then ipilimumab (arm A) or the reverse (arm B). In its sample, this clone was seen once. The sample here was CD8+ T cells sorted from blood (inferred from file names), taken from a patient given nivolumab and ipilimumab in sequence. This TCR was sampled from a human donor with melanoma. V and J are TRBV4-3 and TRBJ1-2, with D unclear. The CDR3 coding sequence is TGCGCCAGCAGCCAAGAAGGAGGATATGGCTACACCTTC. Its translation is CASSQEGGYGYTF.